Shown below are 32 T cell receptor beta chains from a single sample sequenced in a study of blood T cell repertoires in COVID-19. Assay used: immunoSEQ multiplex PCR; TCRdb lists only in-frame clones, some missing. The sample shows roughly 150,000 clones, roughly 88% of them seen only once. The sequenced material came from PBMCs or T cells enriched from blood (not recorded which). The receptor set was obtained from a man aged 65-85 years who had been exposed to COVID-19.

This rearrangement joins TRBV10-1 to TRBJ2-7, with D tentatively TRBD1 (6 bases). The V gene's germline CDR1 is WNHNN and CDR2 SYGVQD (reference sequence). The V gene lost 3 bases and the J gene lost 2 bases, with 11 bases spanning the gap. The CDR3 extends over 14 amino acids. CDR3 region: CASSDHRVPYEQYF. The CDR3 DNA reads as TGCGCCAGCAGTGATCACAGGGTTCCCTACGAGCAGTACTTC.

This clone occurred once. DNA for the CDR3: TGTGCCAGTAGTCCCCGGGGGGAGAACACTGAAGCTTTCTTT. Its protein product is CASSPRGENTEAFF. This chain joins TRBV19 and TRBJ1-1; D is perhaps TRBD1 (5 bases). The CDR3 spans 14 residues. Germline loops: CDR1 LNHDA, CDR2 SQIVND (reference sequence). The V and J ends lost 5 bases and 1 base respectively, with 11 bases between them.

This chain uses TRBV19 with TRBJ1-3; D possibly corresponds to TRBD1 (6 bases). The CDR3 runs 14 residues. Germline V gene lookup returns CDR1 LNHDA and CDR2 SQIVND (reference sequence). Trimming removed 5 bases at V and 4 bases at J, with 12 bases between. The CDR3 DNA sequence: TGTGCCAGTAGTGCCTCAGGGACAGGAAACACCATATATTTT. Residues: CASSASGTGNTIYF. Full variable domain (rest looked up from reference TRBV19 and TRBJ1-3): DGGITQSPKYLFRKEGQNVTLSCEQNLNHDAMYWYRQDPGQGLRLIYYSQIVNDFQKGDIAEGYSVSREKKESFPLTVTSAQKNPTAFYLCASSASGTGNTIYFGEGSWLTVV.

This clone was recorded at least ten times. V usage is TRBV7-9 and J usage is TRBJ2-7, with D possibly being TRBD2 (6 bases). The V gene lost 1 base and the J gene lost 0 bases, with 7 bases spanning the gap. Per germline, CDR1 SEHNR and CDR2 FQNEAQ (reference sequence). This CDR3 has 14 amino acids. CDR3 sequence reads: CASSLDGSSYEQYF. The CDR3 DNA follows: TGTGCCAGCAGCTTAGACGGGAGCTCCTACGAGCAGTACTTC.

V gene TRBV10-1 combines with J gene TRBJ2-5; 9 positions agree with TRBD2. There are 15 residues in the CDR3. V lost 7 bases, J lost 5 bases, and 11 bases stayed unmatched. Germline V gene data show CDR1 as WNHNN and CDR2 as SYGVQD (reference sequence). DNA of the CDR3: TGCGCCAGCATGGGTAGCGGGAGAAGGGTTGAGACCCAGTACTTC. It yields the protein CASMGSGRRVETQYF.

This chain uses TRBV20-1 with TRBJ1-6; TRBD1 matches at 7 bases. The V segment lost 3 bases and the J segment 5 bases; nucleotides outside the gene matches: 10. CDR3 length equals 16 residues. CDR1 DFQATT and CDR2 SNEGSKA come from the germline V gene (reference sequence). The CDR3 DNA is TGCAGTGCTAGTGCTTACCCGGGACAGAATAATTCACCCCTCCACTTT. It encodes CSASAYPGQNNSPLHF.

The chain recombines TRBV19 with TRBJ1-6, with D unresolved. Trimming took off 5 bases at V and 0 bases at J, with 11 bases between the two ends. From germline, CDR1 is LNHDA and CDR2 SQIVND (reference sequence). There are 16 residues in the CDR3. CDR3 sequence: CASSLQSSSYNSPLHF. The CDR3 DNA follows: TGTGCCAGTAGTCTCCAGTCCAGCTCCTATAATTCACCCCTCCACTTT. Supplemented by reference TRBV19 and TRBJ1-6, the full variable domain reads DGGITQSPKYLFRKEGQNVTLSCEQNLNHDAMYWYRQDPGQGLRLIYYSQIVNDFQKGDIAEGYSVSREKKESFPLTVTSAQKNPTAFYLCASSLQSSSYNSPLHFGNGTRLTVT.

CDR3 region: CASSLFKGGGAYEQYF. CDR3 nucleotides: TGTGCCAGCAGCCTCTTCAAAGGGGGAGGGGCCTACGAGCAGTACTTC. The genes are TRBV5-6 and TRBJ2-7; D might be TRBD2 (7 bases). Germline V gene sequence: CDR1 SGHDT, CDR2 YYEEEE. V gave up 4 bases and J gave up 2 bases, with 19 bases separating them. This CDR3 has 16 residues.

This clone was counted between two and nine times. V is TRBV28 and J is TRBJ1-4; D uncertain. Between the trimmed V and J ends, which lost 7 bases and 2 bases, there was a span of 14 bases. The CDR3 extends over 15 amino acids. From germline, CDR1 is MDHEN and CDR2 SYDVKM. The CDR3, as DNA: TGTGCCAGCAAACCCGGCCAGGCGACTAATGAAAAACTGTTTTTT. It codes for CASKPGQATNEKLFF.

The chain combines TRBV9 with TRBJ1-5; D is undetermined. Germline loops: CDR1 SGDLS, CDR2 YYNGEE. CDR3 size: 15 residues. The V and J ends lost 4 bases and 1 base respectively, with 12 bases between them. Here the CDR3 DNA reads TGTGCCAGCAGCCCAGCGAGCGGGAGCAATCAGCCCCAGCATTTT. Encoded protein: CASSPASGSNQPQHF.

This clone was seen only a few times. The chain couples TRBV7-2 to TRBJ2-5; TRBD1 aligns across 8 bases. The CDR3 length is 17 residues. The germline gives CDR1 SGHTA, CDR2 FQGNSA. V lost 6 bases to trimming and J lost 0 bases; unmatched junction nucleotides: 12. CDR3 bases: TGTGCCAGCAGTCGCGGAGACAGGGGCAGGTACCAAGAGACCCAGTACTTC. Its protein is CASSRGDRGRYQETQYF. Complete variable domain (other parts from reference TRBV7-2 and TRBJ2-5): GAGVSQSPSNKVTEKGKDVELRCDPISGHTALYWYRQSLGQGLEFLIYFQGNSAPDKSGLPSDRFSAERTGGSVSTLTIQRTQQEDSAVYLCASSRGDRGRYQETQYFGPGTRLLVL.

As DNA, the CDR3 is TGTGCCAGCAGACAGGGTACGCTTGAAGCTTTCTTT. This sequence encodes CASRQGTLEAFF. The genes are TRBV6-5 and TRBJ1-1; TRBD1 is a possible D gene (6 bases). The CDR3 is 12 residues long. Germline loops: CDR1 MNHEY, CDR2 SVGAGI. The V gene lost 6 bases and the J gene lost 7 bases, with 12 bases spanning the gap.

The V gene is TRBV27, the J gene TRBJ2-6, with unresolved D. There are 16 residues in the CDR3. Germline CDR1 is MNHEY and CDR2 is SMNVEV (reference sequence). Trimming left V 8 bases short and J 1 base short, with 15 bases between. This CDR3 reads CASGEPSGSGANVLTF. The CDR3 DNA reads as TGTGCCAGCGGCGAGCCATCAGGTTCTGGGGCCAACGTCCTGACTTTC.

This clone was recorded once. The V gene is TRBV9, the J gene TRBJ2-1; a weak D match, TRBD2 (7 bases). The germline gives CDR1 SGDLS, CDR2 YYNGEE. The CDR3 length is 18 residues. Trimming pared 0 bases from V and 7 bases from J, leaving 23 bases between. Written as DNA, the CDR3 is TGTGCCAGCAGCGTAGGCCAAGGGGGACTACATTTGGGGAATGAGCAGTTCTTC. The encoded protein is CASSVGQGGLHLGNEQFF.

This clone appeared a single time. The chain carries TRBV15 and TRBJ1-1; D possibly corresponds to TRBD1 (5 bases). Trimming left V 3 bases short and J 5 bases short, with 10 bases between. Germline V gene data show CDR1 as LNHNV and CDR2 as YYDKDF (reference sequence). CDR3 length: 13 residues. The CDR3 DNA sequence: TGTGCCACCAGCAGTGAGGGGAGGACTGAAGCTTTCTTT. This codes for CATSSEGRTEAFF.

V and J are TRBV23-1 and TRBJ2-2, with D uncertain. TRBV23-1 is labeled an ORF, and its function is uncertain. V was cut by 0 bases and J by 4 bases, with 9 bases left in between. This CDR3 comprises 15 residues. The CDR3 DNA follows: TGCGCCAGCAGTCAATCGGAGTGTGGCACCGGGGAGCTGTTTTTT. Its translation: CASSQSECGTGELFF.

This clone appeared a few times. This chain connects TRBV3-1 (or the pseudogene TRBV3-2) to TRBJ2-3; 11 bases agree with TRBD2. The CDR3 is 16 residues long. Looked up from germline, CDR1 is LGHDT and CDR2 is YNNKEL (reference sequence). V dropped 4 bases and J dropped 2; count of bases not matched to a gene: 5. CDR3 DNA: TGTGCCAGCAGCCGCGGACTAGCGGGTACCACAGATACGCAGTATTTT. Translation gives CASSRGLAGTTDTQYF.

This chain joins TRBV5-5 and TRBJ2-7, with TRBD2 identical over 12 bases. V dropped 0 bases and J dropped 7; count of bases not matched to a gene: 8. The CDR3 runs 16 residues. CDR1 is SGHKS, CDR2 YYEKEE, per germline (reference sequence). The CDR3 region is CASSLVVLAGGREQYF. In DNA form, the CDR3 reads TGTGCCAGCAGCTTGGTTGTCCTAGCGGGAGGGAGAGAGCAGTACTTC.

V usage is TRBV5-1 and J usage is TRBJ1-4; the D is unclear. Germline CDR1 SGHRS, CDR2 YFSETQ. CDR3 size: 15 residues. V was pared by 0 bases and J by 8 bases, with 14 bases between. This CDR3 is CASSLGPGDLEKLFF. The DNA for the CDR3 is TGCGCCAGCAGCTTGGGGCCGGGAGACCTAGAAAAACTGTTTTTT.

The rearrangement uses TRBV7-2 and TRBJ1-1; D gene ambiguous. This CDR3 is 16 amino acids long. V shed 1 base and J shed 1 base, with 13 bases lying between them. CDR1 is SGHTA and CDR2 is FQGNSA in the germline V gene. The CDR3 loop reads CASSLVGGSKNTEAFF. CDR3 sequence (DNA): TGTGCCAGCAGCTTAGTAGGAGGTTCTAAGAACACTGAAGCTTTCTTT.

This clone was observed a single time. The CDR3 DNA is TGTGCCAGCAGCTACAACTATGGCTACACCTTC. Translation gives CASSYNYGYTF. The chain has TRBV28 and TRBJ1-2; D remains ambiguous. Germline CDR1 MDHEN, CDR2 SYDVKM. Trimming took off 6 bases at V and 2 bases at J, with 4 bases between the two ends. CDR3 length equals 11 residues.

V is TRBV28 and J is TRBJ2-5; 7 bases are a match to TRBD1. This CDR3 is 12 amino acids long. Germline V CDR1 and CDR2: MDHEN, SYDVKM. The V segment lost 3 bases and the J segment 7 bases; nucleotides outside the gene matches: 2. In DNA, the CDR3 is TGTGCCAGCAGTTTTGAGGGGGCGACCCAGTACTTC. The encoded protein is CASSFEGATQYF.

The rearrangement uses TRBV27 and TRBJ2-1; 11 bases line up with TRBD2. V lost 7 bases, J lost 6 bases, and 17 bases stayed unmatched. The length of the CDR3 is 18 residues. Germline lookup yields CDR1 MNHEY and CDR2 SMNVEV (reference sequence). The CDR3 spells CASIGDPGPGTSGNEQFF. CDR3 coding DNA: TGTGCCAGCATTGGAGACCCCGGTCCCGGGACTAGCGGCAATGAGCAGTTCTTC.

This clone was recorded a few times. The genes are TRBV25-1 and TRBJ1-6; 7 bases align to TRBD1. Trimming took 4 bases from V and 5 from J; bases not matched to a gene: 5. This CDR3 is 15 amino acids long. Germline CDR1 and CDR2: MGHDK and SYGVNS. Here the CDR3 reads CASSAQGGNNSPLHF. CDR3 in DNA: TGTGCCAGCAGTGCCCAAGGGGGCAATAATTCACCCCTCCACTTT.

This chain uses TRBV19 with TRBJ1-2, with D tentatively TRBD1 (6 bases). V lost 7 bases and J 0 bases, leaving 15 bases between the germline ends. CDR1 and CDR2 from the germline V gene are LNHDA and SQIVND (reference sequence). The CDR3 extends over 15 amino acids. The CDR3 DNA follows: TGTGCCAGTATTCCGGGACACTCAGCTAACTATGGCTACACCTTC. It is translated as CASIPGHSANYGYTF.

The chain combines TRBV7-3 with TRBJ2-3; 7 nucleotides agree with TRBD1. The J segment lost 5 bases and the V segment lost 11 bases, leaving 4 bases of the junction unmatched. Germline V gene sequence: CDR1 SGHTA, CDR2 FQGTGA. This CDR3 contains 11 residues. CDR3 residues: CAYRGGDTQYF. CDR3 nucleotides: TGTGCCTACAGGGGTGGAGATACGCAGTATTTT.

In regard to this clone: The sample has other DNA sequences that encode this CDR3 too. This chain uses TRBV18 with TRBJ1-2, with unresolved D. The CDR3 is 12 residues long. V lost 2 bases to trimming and J lost 4 bases, with 5 bases between them. The germline V gene encodes CDR1 KGHSH and CDR2 LQKENI. CDR3 region: CASSPEFYGYTF. The CDR3 DNA reads as TGTGCCAGCTCACCAGAGTTCTATGGCTACACCTTC.

The rearrangement joins TRBV6-5 to TRBJ1-4; D is ambiguous. The germline V and J ends were trimmed by 2 bases and 6 bases, with 16 bases remaining between them. CDR1 MNHEY and CDR2 SVGAGI come from the germline V gene. The CDR3 runs to 16 residues. CDR3 region: CASSYGRPTGDEKLFF. The CDR3 DNA is TGTGCCAGCAGTTACGGGCGACCAACCGGGGATGAAAAACTGTTTTTT.

The sample holds one count of this clone. The rearrangement links TRBV19 to TRBJ2-2, with 10 bases that match TRBD2. J was trimmed by 1 base and V by 2 bases; bases with no gene match: 10. The CDR3 sequence is 19 residues long. The germline V gene encodes CDR1 LNHDA and CDR2 SQIVND (reference sequence). CDR3 DNA sequence: TGTGCCAGTAGTATACCGGGACTAGCGACTCAGGGGAACACCGGGGAGCTGTTTTTT. Its translation is CASSIPGLATQGNTGELFF. Using reference TRBV19 and TRBJ2-2 for the parts outside the CDR3, the full variable domain is DGGITQSPKYLFRKEGQNVTLSCEQNLNHDAMYWYRQDPGQGLRLIYYSQIVNDFQKGDIAEGYSVSREKKESFPLTVTSAQKNPTAFYLCASSIPGLATQGNTGELFFGEGSRLTVL.

The rearrangement joins TRBV4-3 to TRBJ1-2; 11 bases align to TRBD1. V shed 1 base and J 1 base; nucleotides not matched to a gene: 5. The CDR3 has 17 amino acids. Germline CDR1 reads LGHNA; CDR2 reads YSLEER. CDR3 protein: CASSQARTGGGNYGYTF. The CDR3 nucleotides are TGCGCCAGCAGCCAAGCGAGGACAGGGGGCGGTAACTATGGCTACACCTTC.

The chain is built from TRBV15 and TRBJ2-3, with no clear D. V was pared by 3 bases and J by 5 bases, with 24 bases between. The CDR3 has 18 amino acids. Germline V gene sequence: CDR1 LNHNV, CDR2 YYDKDF (reference sequence). The CDR3 protein is CATSRRKEGGAREDTQYF. Written as DNA, the CDR3 is TGTGCCACCAGCAGGAGGAAAGAAGGTGGTGCTCGTGAAGATACGCAGTATTTT.

This clone showed up just once. The V gene is TRBV19, the J gene TRBJ1-1; 8 bases fit TRBD1. With 3 bases clipped from V and 6 bases from J, the junction kept 6 bases outside the gene matches. The CDR3 loop spans 14 amino acids. Germline loops: CDR1 LNHDA, CDR2 SQIVND (reference sequence). The CDR3 bases are TGTGCCAGTAGTATGGGACAGGCGGCGGCTGAAGCTTTCTTT. It yields the protein CASSMGQAAAEAFF.